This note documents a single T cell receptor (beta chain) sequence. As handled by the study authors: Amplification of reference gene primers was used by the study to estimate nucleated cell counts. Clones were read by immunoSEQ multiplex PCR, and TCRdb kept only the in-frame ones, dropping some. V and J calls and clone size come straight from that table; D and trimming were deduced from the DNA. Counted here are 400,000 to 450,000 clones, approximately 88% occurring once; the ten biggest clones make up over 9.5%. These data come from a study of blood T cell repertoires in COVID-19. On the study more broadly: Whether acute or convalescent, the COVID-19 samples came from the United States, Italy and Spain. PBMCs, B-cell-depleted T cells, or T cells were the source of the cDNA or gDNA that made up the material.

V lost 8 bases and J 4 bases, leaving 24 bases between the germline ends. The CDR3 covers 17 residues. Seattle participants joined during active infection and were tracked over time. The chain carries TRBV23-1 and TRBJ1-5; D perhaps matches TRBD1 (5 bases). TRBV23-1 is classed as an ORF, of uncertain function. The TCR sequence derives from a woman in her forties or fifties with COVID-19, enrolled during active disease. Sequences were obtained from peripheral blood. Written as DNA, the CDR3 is TGCGCCAGCGAAATGATCAGGGAGCGGGTCTCTAATCAGCCCCAGCATTTT. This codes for CASEMIRERVSNQPQHF.